Listed below are T cell receptor beta chains from one sample, sequenced in a study of shared clonotypes between healthy human individuals. The method was immunoSEQ multiplex PCR; TCRdb's version includes in-frame clones alone and lacks a portion of them. The sample has about 2.1 million clones, approximately 94% seen once. The material sequenced was naive CD8+ T cells from PBMCs. Receptors originate from a man younger than 30 in good health. Some clones in this sample may be carry-over from other donors' samples. The CDR3 runs from the conserved cysteine through the conserved F or W. D genes are given only for firm matches. Rows give clone size only sometimes, using once, few, many, or a class for an expanded clone.

clone size: NA; J gene: TRBJ1-1; D gene: TRBD1; V gene: TRBV27; CDR3 DNA: TGTGCCAGCAGTCCGCGGACAGGGGGAATGACTGAAGCTTTCTTT; CDR3 protein: CASSPRTGGMTEAFF
clone size: NA; J gene: TRBJ2-3; D gene: NA; V gene: TRBV21-1; CDR3 DNA: TGTGCCAGCAGCAAGGGAAGTGCGGCGGATTGCACAGATACGCAGTATTTT; CDR3 protein: CASSKGSAADCTDTQYF
clone size: NA; J gene: TRBJ2-2; D gene: TRBD1; V gene: TRBV7-3; CDR3 DNA: TGTGCCAGCAGCAAATCAAGGGCAGGGGGCGTCACCGGGGAGCTGTTTTTT; CDR3 protein: CASSKSRAGGVTGELFF
clone size: NA; J gene: TRBJ2-1; D gene: NA; V gene: TRBV7-9; CDR3 DNA: TGTGCCAGCAGCCCTCAAGCGGGTTGGAATGAGCAGTTCTTC; CDR3 protein: CASSPQAGWNEQFF
clone size: once; J gene: TRBJ2-4; D gene: NA; V gene: TRBV9; CDR3 DNA: TGTGCCAGCAGCGTTCCAGGACAGAGTAAAAACATTCAGTACTTC; CDR3 protein: CASSVPGQSKNIQYF
clone size: NA; J gene: TRBJ1-1; D gene: NA; V gene: TRBV7-9; CDR3 DNA: TGTGCCAGCCGCGATCCGGACACTGAAGCTTTCTTT; CDR3 protein: CASRDPDTEAFF
clone size: NA; J gene: TRBJ2-7; D gene: NA; V gene: TRBV29-1; CDR3 DNA: TGCAGCGTTGTTGCCGACACGGGGGAGCAGTACTTC; CDR3 protein: CSVVADTGEQYF
clone size: NA; J gene: TRBJ2-1; D gene: NA; V gene: TRBV13; CDR3 DNA: TGTGCCAGCAGCGTCGCGGAGGGCCTAGGCAATGAGCAGTTCTTC; CDR3 protein: CASSVAEGLGNEQFF
clone size: NA; J gene: TRBJ1-5; D gene: NA; V gene: TRBV2; CDR3 DNA: TGTGCCAGCATCCCCGCAGGGTTGAATCAGCCCCAGCATTTT; CDR3 protein: CASIPAGLNQPQHF
clone size: NA; J gene: TRBJ2-6; D gene: NA; V gene: TRBV10-1; CDR3 DNA: TGCGCCACCATTATCGCCTCTGGGGCCAACGTCCTGACTTTC; CDR3 protein: CATIIASGANVLTF
clone size: NA; J gene: TRBJ2-7; D gene: NA; V gene: TRBV28; CDR3 DNA: TGTGCCAGCAGCCGACGGCCAGGGCAGTCCTACGAGCAGTACTTC; CDR3 protein: CASSRRPGQSYEQYF
clone size: NA; J gene: TRBJ2-1; D gene: NA; V gene: TRBV5-1; CDR3 DNA: TGCGCCAGCAGCCCTGAATTCCCTTACAATGAGCAGTTCTTC; CDR3 protein: CASSPEFPYNEQFF
clone size: NA; J gene: TRBJ2-1; D gene: NA; V gene: TRBV29-1; CDR3 DNA: TGCAGCGTTGAACCGGGCTACAATGAGCAGTTCTTC; CDR3 protein: CSVEPGYNEQFF
clone size: NA; J gene: TRBJ2-1; D gene: NA; V gene: TRBV28; CDR3 DNA: TGTGCCAGCAGTTTATTGGCTGGAATCTACAATGAGCAGTTCTTC; CDR3 protein: CASSLLAGIYNEQFF
clone size: NA; J gene: TRBJ1-1; D gene: NA; V gene: TRBV9; CDR3 DNA: TGTGCCAGCAGCGAACAGGGTTTTACTGAAGCTTTCTTT; CDR3 protein: CASSEQGFTEAFF
clone size: NA; J gene: TRBJ2-3; D gene: TRBD1; V gene: TRBV19; CDR3 DNA: TGTGCCAGTAGTACCGGACAGGGAGCAGATACGCAGTATTTT; CDR3 protein: CASSTGQGADTQYF
clone size: NA; J gene: TRBJ2-3; D gene: TRBD1; V gene: TRBV27; CDR3 DNA: TGTGCCAGCAGTTTAGGGACAGGGGGCTTTGGCACAGATACGCAGTATTTT; CDR3 protein: CASSLGTGGFGTDTQYF
clone size: NA; J gene: TRBJ2-7; D gene: TRBD2; V gene: TRBV27; CDR3 DNA: TGTGCCAGCAGTGAACTAGCGGGAGTTTACGAGCAGTACTTC; CDR3 protein: CASSELAGVYEQYF
clone size: few; J gene: TRBJ1-5; D gene: TRBD1; V gene: TRBV27; CDR3 DNA: TGTGCCAGCAGTGACATCGGACAGGGGGGCAATCAGCCCCAGCATTTT; CDR3 protein: CASSDIGQGGNQPQHF
clone size: NA; J gene: TRBJ2-1; D gene: TRBD1; V gene: TRBV7-3; CDR3 DNA: TGTGCCAGCAGCTTAGACAGGGCCAATGAGCAGTTCTTC; CDR3 protein: CASSLDRANEQFF
clone size: NA; J gene: TRBJ2-1; D gene: TRBD2; V gene: TRBV7-8; CDR3 DNA: TGTGCCAGCAGCTTAGCGGTCACTAGCGGGCAAGAGCAGTTCTTC; CDR3 protein: CASSLAVTSGQEQFF
clone size: few; J gene: TRBJ1-1; D gene: NA; V gene: TRBV19; CDR3 DNA: TGTGCCAGTAGCCTCGAAGGGAACACTGAAGCTTTCTTT; CDR3 protein: CASSLEGNTEAFF
clone size: few; J gene: TRBJ1-5; D gene: NA; V gene: TRBV4-2; CDR3 DNA: TGTGCCAGCAGCCAAGAAGGACAGATCAATCAGCCCCAGCATTTT; CDR3 protein: CASSQEGQINQPQHF
clone size: NA; J gene: TRBJ2-7; D gene: NA; V gene: TRBV7-2; CDR3 DNA: TGTGCCAGCAGCAAACGGCCGGGACGAAACTACGAGCAGTACTTC; CDR3 protein: CASSKRPGRNYEQYF
clone size: NA; J gene: TRBJ2-1; D gene: TRBD2; V gene: TRBV25-1; CDR3 DNA: TGTGCCAGCAGTGAATGGGGAGGGTACAATGAGCAGTTCTTC; CDR3 protein: CASSEWGGYNEQFF
clone size: NA; J gene: TRBJ2-1; D gene: TRBD1; V gene: TRBV28; CDR3 DNA: TGTGCCAGCAGTCCTGGGACAGCCCCCTACAATGAGCAGTTCTTC; CDR3 protein: CASSPGTAPYNEQFF
clone size: NA; J gene: TRBJ2-4; D gene: TRBD1; V gene: TRBV9; CDR3 DNA: TGTGCCAGCAGCGTAGAGGGCAGGGGGCCACAAAACATTCAGTACTTC; CDR3 protein: CASSVEGRGPQNIQYF
clone size: NA; J gene: TRBJ2-7; D gene: TRBD1; V gene: TRBV5-1; CDR3 DNA: TGCGCCAGCAGCCTAATACGGACAGGGGTCTACGAGCAGTACTTC; CDR3 protein: CASSLIRTGVYEQYF
clone size: NA; J gene: TRBJ1-1; D gene: NA; V gene: TRBV6-1; CDR3 DNA: TGTGCCAGCAGTGAAGCCCACGGCGCAGGGCATGGGGCTTTCTTT; CDR3 protein: CASSEAHGAGHGAFF
clone size: NA; J gene: TRBJ2-5; D gene: NA; V gene: TRBV30; CDR3 DNA: TGTGCCTGGAGTGAGGGGGAGACCCAGTACTTC; CDR3 protein: CAWSEGETQYF
clone size: NA; J gene: TRBJ2-5; D gene: NA; V gene: TRBV27; CDR3 DNA: TGTGCCAGCAGTTTATCCGCCGGGACACTCCAAGAGACCCAGTACTTC; CDR3 protein: CASSLSAGTLQETQYF
clone size: NA; J gene: TRBJ1-1; D gene: TRBD1; V gene: TRBV10-3; CDR3 DNA: TGTGCCATCAATACAGGGGAGAACACTGAAGCTTTCTTT; CDR3 protein: CAINTGENTEAFF
clone size: NA; J gene: TRBJ1-5; D gene: NA; V gene: TRBV27; CDR3 DNA: TGTGCCAGCAGTTTATACCCCCTCGGGCAGCCCCAGCATTTT; CDR3 protein: CASSLYPLGQPQHF
clone size: NA; J gene: TRBJ2-7; D gene: NA; V gene: TRBV7-8; CDR3 DNA: TGTGCCAGCAGCTTAGGGGGGGGCTCGGTCTCCTACGAGCAGTACTTC; CDR3 protein: CASSLGGGSVSYEQYF
clone size: NA; J gene: TRBJ2-1; D gene: NA; V gene: TRBV5-1; CDR3 DNA: TGCGCCAGCAGCTTTAGTGGGAATGAGCAGTTCTTC; CDR3 protein: CASSFSGNEQFF
clone size: NA; J gene: TRBJ2-1; D gene: TRBD2; V gene: TRBV9; CDR3 DNA: TGTGCCAGCAGGGGACTAGCGGGAGATGGGGAGCAGTTCTTC; CDR3 protein: CASRGLAGDGEQFF
clone size: NA; J gene: TRBJ2-1; D gene: TRBD2; V gene: TRBV27; CDR3 DNA: TGTGCCAGCAGTCCCCTCGGACTAGTCGGGCAGTTCTTC; CDR3 protein: CASSPLGLVGQFF
clone size: NA; J gene: TRBJ1-2; D gene: NA; V gene: TRBV25-1; CDR3 DNA: TGTGCCAGCAGTGAAAGAAGGAAGTATGGCTACACCTTC; CDR3 protein: CASSERRKYGYTF
clone size: NA; J gene: TRBJ2-5; D gene: TRBD1; V gene: TRBV13; CDR3 DNA: TGTGCCAGCAGCCTTGGGGACAGGGGGCGAGAGACCCAGTACTTC; CDR3 protein: CASSLGDRGRETQYF
clone size: NA; J gene: TRBJ2-7; D gene: TRBD1; V gene: TRBV6-1; CDR3 DNA: TGTGCCAGCAGTGAATCGACGGACAGGACCTACGAGCAGTACTTC; CDR3 protein: CASSESTDRTYEQYF
clone size: once; J gene: TRBJ2-7; D gene: NA; V gene: TRBV6-1; CDR3 DNA: TGTGCCAGCGGACACAGGGATGGCTACGAGCAGTACTTC; CDR3 protein: CASGHRDGYEQYF
clone size: NA; J gene: TRBJ2-3; D gene: NA; V gene: TRBV10-3; CDR3 DNA: TGTGCCATCAGTGACGGGGGCACAGATACGCAGTATTTT; CDR3 protein: CAISDGGTDTQYF
clone size: NA; J gene: TRBJ2-7; D gene: NA; V gene: TRBV7-9; CDR3 DNA: TGTGCCAGCAGCCCCCCGACAGGCTCCTACGAGCAGTACTTC; CDR3 protein: CASSPPTGSYEQYF
clone size: once; J gene: TRBJ2-7; D gene: NA; V gene: TRBV6-1; CDR3 DNA: TGTGCCAGCAGCGAGCTGGGGGAAAAGGTCTACGAGCAGTACTTC; CDR3 protein: CASSELGEKVYEQYF
clone size: NA; J gene: TRBJ2-2; D gene: NA; V gene: TRBV29-1; CDR3 DNA: TGCAGCGCTTTTAGTGTCGGGGAGCTGTTTTTT; CDR3 protein: CSAFSVGELFF
clone size: NA; J gene: TRBJ2-7; D gene: TRBD2; V gene: TRBV29-1; CDR3 DNA: TGCAGCGTGATAGCGGGAGGGCACTACGAGCAGTACTTC; CDR3 protein: CSVIAGGHYEQYF
clone size: NA; J gene: TRBJ2-2; D gene: NA; V gene: TRBV29-1; CDR3 DNA: TGCAGCGGTGAATTTATCGGGGAGCTGTTTTTT; CDR3 protein: CSGEFIGELFF
clone size: NA; J gene: TRBJ1-1; D gene: NA; V gene: TRBV28; CDR3 DNA: TGTGCCAGCACAGCGTCGGGTTGGAATACTGAAGCTTTCTTT; CDR3 protein: CASTASGWNTEAFF
clone size: NA; J gene: TRBJ2-2; D gene: NA; V gene: TRBV28; CDR3 DNA: TGTGCCAGCAGTTTCATGGGCGGCCCCGGGGAGCTGTTTTTT; CDR3 protein: CASSFMGGPGELFF
clone size: NA; J gene: TRBJ2-7; D gene: TRBD2; V gene: TRBV7-2; CDR3 DNA: TGTGCCAGCAGCTCTCGGACTAGCGGGAGGCCCTACGAGCAGTACTTC; CDR3 protein: CASSSRTSGRPYEQYF
clone size: NA; J gene: TRBJ2-7; D gene: TRBD2; V gene: TRBV28; CDR3 DNA: TGTGCCAGCAGTTTTTTCCCCCCTAGCGGGAGATTCCACGAGCAGTACTTC; CDR3 protein: CASSFFPPSGRFHEQYF
clone size: NA; J gene: TRBJ2-1; D gene: TRBD2; V gene: TRBV27; CDR3 DNA: TGTGCCAGCAGCGGACTAGCGGGAGGCAATGAGCAGTTCTTC; CDR3 protein: CASSGLAGGNEQFF
clone size: NA; J gene: TRBJ2-1; D gene: NA; V gene: TRBV2; CDR3 DNA: TGTGCCAGCAGTGAAGCGCCAGGGGGGGCCAATGAGCAGTTCTTC; CDR3 protein: CASSEAPGGANEQFF
clone size: NA; J gene: TRBJ1-5; D gene: NA; V gene: TRBV7-8; CDR3 DNA: TGTGCCAGCAGCTTAGATGTGACAGGCAAGAGCAATCAGCCCCAGCATTTT; CDR3 protein: CASSLDVTGKSNQPQHF
clone size: NA; J gene: TRBJ1-1; D gene: NA; V gene: TRBV5-1; CDR3 DNA: TGCGCCAGCAGCTGGCACAGGGAGGCCATGAACACTGAAGCTTTCTTT; CDR3 protein: CASSWHREAMNTEAFF
clone size: few; J gene: TRBJ1-2; D gene: NA; V gene: TRBV5-1; CDR3 DNA: TGCGCCAGCAGGGATACCGGGGCGCCTCCAAACTATGGCTACACCTTC; CDR3 protein: CASRDTGAPPNYGYTF
clone size: NA; J gene: TRBJ2-1; D gene: TRBD2; V gene: TRBV30; CDR3 DNA: TGTGCCTGGACCAAGCGGGAGCGTTACAATGAGCAGTTCTTC; CDR3 protein: CAWTKRERYNEQFF